The 9 T cell receptor beta chains in this list originate from one sample, sequenced in a study of long-term antiretroviral therapy in people with HIV. The immunoSEQ assay was v3.0, run at survey level. The method was immunoSEQ multiplex PCR; TCRdb's version includes in-frame clones alone and lacks a portion of them. Of some 27,000 clones listed, around 77% are singletons. The material was unsorted PBMCs, obtained 2.1 years after starting antiretroviral therapy. The receptors originated from a man aged 25 to 40 with HIV.

The genes are TRBV10-3 and TRBJ2-2; 9 positions match TRBD2. This CDR3 is built from 17 residues. V shed 7 bases and J 0 bases; nucleotides not matched to a gene: 9. Germline-derived CDR1 and CDR2 are ENHRY and SYGVKD. The CDR3 region is CAIMVKREVPNTGELFF. The CDR3 DNA reads TGTGCCATCATGGTCAAGCGGGAGGTCCCGAACACCGGGGAGCTGTTTTTT.

CDR3 nucleotide sequence: TGTGCCAGCAGCCTCGGGACAGGGACCGGGGGCTACACCTTC. Its translation is CASSLGTGTGGYTF. The V call is TRBV14, the J call TRBJ1-2, with 9 bases aligning to TRBD1. Germline loops: CDR1 SGHDN, CDR2 FVKESK. V shed 4 bases and J 8 bases; nucleotides not matched to a gene: 8. The CDR3 loop spans 14 amino acids.

By its share, this clone is medium-sized. This rearrangement joins TRBV6-6 to TRBJ1-6; no reliable D call. Deletions cut 2 bases from V and 10 bases from J, with 6 bases between. The CDR3 has 12 residues. CDR1 MNHNY and CDR2 SVGAGI come from the germline V gene (reference sequence). CDR3 nucleotides: TGTGCCAGCAGTTACGAGGGCTCACCCCTCCACTTT. Residues: CASSYEGSPLHF.

This rearrangement joins TRBV10-3 to TRBJ2-7; unclear D gene. Germline V CDR1 and CDR2: ENHRY, SYGVKD. The CDR3 sequence is 14 residues long. V gave up 5 bases and J gave up 5 bases, with 16 bases separating them. The CDR3 DNA reads as TGTGCCATCAGTTCGGGTCTAGACGCTAACGAGCAGTACTTC. Amino acids: CAISSGLDANEQYF.

In this sample, this clone turned up once. The chain is built from TRBV10-3 and TRBJ2-2; 9 bases are a match to TRBD2. This CDR3 region has 15 residues. V dropped 4 bases and J dropped 5; count of bases not matched to a gene: 5. CDR1 is ENHRY, CDR2 SYGVKD, per germline. CDR3 region: CAISALAGGTGELFF. In nucleotides, the CDR3 is TGTGCCATCAGTGCACTAGCGGGTGGTACCGGGGAGCTGTTTTTT.

A few counts support this clone. This chain joins TRBV5-5 and TRBJ2-7, with a possible D match to TRBD2 (5 bases). The CDR3 consists of 14 residues. Between the trimmed V and J ends, which lost 4 bases and 5 bases, there was a span of 16 bases. Germline loops: CDR1 SGHKS, CDR2 YYEKEE (reference sequence). The CDR3 sequence is CASSEPGLRDEQYF. The CDR3 DNA is TGTGCCAGCAGCGAACCTGGACTGAGGGACGAGCAGTACTTC.

This chain connects TRBV5-4 to TRBJ2-3, with D perhaps matching TRBD2 (5 bases). This CDR3 is 16 amino acids long. Per the germline V gene, CDR1 is SGHNT and CDR2 is YYREEE (reference sequence). V lost 0 bases and J lost 0, with 11 bases in between. Here the CDR3 DNA reads TGTGCCAGCAGCTTGGCTAGCAGAACTAGCACAGATACGCAGTATTTT. This encodes CASSLASRTSTDTQYF. Looking up the rest from reference TRBV5-4 and TRBJ2-3 gives the full variable domain: ETGVTQSPTHLIKTRGQQVTLRCSSQSGHNTVSWYQQALGQGPQFIFQYYREEENGRGNFPPRFSGLQFPNYSSELNVNALELDDSALYLCASSLASRTSTDTQYFGPGTRLTVL.

The gene calls are TRBV30 and TRBJ2-3; TRBD2 might be the D (5 bases). Germline values: CDR1 GTSNPN, CDR2 SVGIG (reference sequence). The CDR3 loop spans 13 amino acids. With 4 bases removed from V and 6 bases from J, the gap between germline ends came to 14 bases. Written as DNA, the CDR3 is TGTGCCTGGAACCCCCTAGCCGGGGATACGCAGTATTTT. Translated, it gives CAWNPLAGDTQYF.

In its sample, this clone was seen once. The V and J genes are TRBV19 and TRBJ1-1; TRBD1 matches at 7 bases. Trimming removed 1 base from V and 0 bases from J; junction bases left unmatched: 11. Germline V gene sequence: CDR1 LNHDA, CDR2 SQIVND (reference sequence). The CDR3 sequence is 18 residues long. Here the CDR3 reads CASSIGRRQGFLNTEAFF. The CDR3 DNA is TGTGCCAGTAGTATAGGTCGTCGACAGGGTTTTCTGAACACTGAAGCTTTCTTT.